This TCR beta chain was documented in a study of T cells in Graves' hyperthyroidism and ophthalmopathy. V gave up 0 bases and J gave up 5 bases, with 7 bases separating them. The CDR3 covers 13 residues. Broader study findings: A model of 13 V-J features distinguished ophthalmopathy from stable hyperthyroidism.

There were TCR beta CDR3 regions amplified from RNA transcripts. Carried out on the TCR CDR3, a first-round RT-PCR used the HTBI primer set. TCRdb re-called the multiplex PCR reads through MiXCR, storing one row per CDR3 protein. Of 400,000 to 550,000 distinct CDR3 sequences listed, 14% were seen once; the top ten hold under 20%. About this clonotype itself: Its antigen is not identified.

This TCR was recovered from a woman aged 18-29 years with Graves' hyperthyroidism. The chain uses TRBV12-3 or TRBV12-4 and TRBJ1-2; no reliable D call. The sequenced sample was blood. The CDR3 region is CASSLAHRYGYTF. In DNA, the CDR3 is TGTGCCAGCAGTTTAGCGCACCGGTATGGCTACACCTTC.